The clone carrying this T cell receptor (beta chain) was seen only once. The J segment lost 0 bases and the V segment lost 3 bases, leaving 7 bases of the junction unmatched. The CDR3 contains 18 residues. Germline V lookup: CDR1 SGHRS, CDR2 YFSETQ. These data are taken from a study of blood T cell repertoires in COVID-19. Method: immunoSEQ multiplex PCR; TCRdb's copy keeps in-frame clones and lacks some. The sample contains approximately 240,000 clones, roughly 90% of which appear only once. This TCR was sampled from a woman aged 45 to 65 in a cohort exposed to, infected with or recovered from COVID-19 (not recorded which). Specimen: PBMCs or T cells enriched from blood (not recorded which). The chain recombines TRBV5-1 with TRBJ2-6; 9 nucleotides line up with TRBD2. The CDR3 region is CASSSGLAQSSGANVLTF. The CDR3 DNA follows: TGCGCCAGCAGCTCTGGACTAGCGCAAAGCTCTGGGGCCAACGTCCTGACTTTC.